Listed below are T cell receptor beta chains from one sample, sequenced in a study of neoadjuvant anti-PD-1 for oral cavity cancer. Clones were sequenced by immunoSEQ multiplex PCR, and TCRdb holds only the in-frame ones, with some missing. The table records 25,000 to 40,000 clones, approximately 80% of them present only once. This material consisted of PBMCs, taken after nivolumab (anti-PD-1) treatment. Every receptor here comes from a person aged 35 to 85 with oral cavity squamous cell carcinoma. CDR3s include the opening cysteine and the closing phenylalanine or tryptophan. A D gene is named only where the DNA matches it firmly. Clone size is not always given. Where it is, it says once, few, many or a class for expanded clones.

CDR3aa: CAISETEEQYF
CDR3nt: TGTGCCATCAGTGAGACCGAAGAGCAGTACTTC
v_gene: TRBV10-3
abundance: NA
d_gene: NA
j_gene: TRBJ2-7

CDR3aa: CASSFVTNTEAFF
CDR3nt: TGTGCCAGCAGCTTCGTCACGAACACTGAAGCTTTCTTT
v_gene: TRBV7-9
abundance: NA
d_gene: NA
j_gene: TRBJ1-1

CDR3aa: CASSTPRGGTGNTIYF
CDR3nt: TGTGCCAGCAGTACCCCCCGGGGGGGTACTGGAAACACCATATATTTT
v_gene: TRBV2
abundance: NA
d_gene: NA
j_gene: TRBJ1-3

CDR3aa: CASSVGSGTGGWNEQFF
CDR3nt: TGTGCCAGCAGCGTAGGATCAGGGACAGGGGGCTGGAATGAGCAGTTCTTC
v_gene: TRBV9
abundance: few
d_gene: TRBD1
j_gene: TRBJ2-1

CDR3aa: CASSLILRGGPVDTQYF
CDR3nt: TGTGCCAGCAGTTTAATTCTTCGCGGGGGGCCGGTGGATACGCAGTATTTT
v_gene: TRBV28
abundance: NA
d_gene: TRBD2
j_gene: TRBJ2-3

CDR3aa: CATSRDFRGLRQPQHF
CDR3nt: TGTGCCACCAGCAGAGATTTCAGGGGGCTTCGCCAGCCCCAGCATTTT
v_gene: TRBV15
abundance: NA
d_gene: TRBD1
j_gene: TRBJ1-5

CDR3aa: CASSLRGAGGEQYF
CDR3nt: TGTGCCAGCAGCTTAAGGGGTGCTGGGGGCGAGCAGTACTTC
v_gene: TRBV11-2
abundance: NA
d_gene: NA
j_gene: TRBJ2-7

CDR3aa: CASSVGPDSDYEQYF
CDR3nt: TGTGCCAGCAGCGTAGGTCCGGACAGCGACTACGAGCAGTACTTC
v_gene: TRBV9
abundance: NA
d_gene: NA
j_gene: TRBJ2-7

CDR3aa: CASSLVPWGQETQYF
CDR3nt: TGTGCCAGCAGCTTAGTCCCGTGGGGGCAAGAGACCCAGTACTTC
v_gene: TRBV7-6
abundance: NA
d_gene: NA
j_gene: TRBJ2-5

CDR3aa: CASSRQGTNEKLFF
CDR3nt: TGTGCCAGCAGTAGACAGGGAACTAATGAAAAACTGTTTTTT
v_gene: TRBV11-2
abundance: NA
d_gene: TRBD1
j_gene: TRBJ1-4

CDR3aa: CASSPRPPGGPLHF
CDR3nt: TGTGCCAGCAGCCCCAGACCCCCGGGAGGACCCCTCCACTTT
v_gene: TRBV9
abundance: NA
d_gene: NA
j_gene: TRBJ1-6

CDR3aa: CASSQDFSGTQYF
CDR3nt: TGCGCCAGCAGCCAAGATTTCTCCGGTACGCAGTATTTT
v_gene: TRBV4-1
abundance: NA
d_gene: NA
j_gene: TRBJ2-3

CDR3aa: CASSLPGEGTDTQYF
CDR3nt: TGTGCCAGCAGTTTGCCTGGGGAGGGCACAGATACGCAGTATTTT
v_gene: TRBV6-5
abundance: NA
d_gene: NA
j_gene: TRBJ2-3

CDR3aa: CASSWGQTQNSPLHF
CDR3nt: TGCGCCAGCAGCTGGGGACAGACCCAAAATTCACCCCTCCACTTT
v_gene: TRBV5-1
abundance: NA
d_gene: TRBD1
j_gene: TRBJ1-6

CDR3aa: CASRDRGWENQPQHF
CDR3nt: TGTGCCAGCAGAGACAGGGGTTGGGAAAATCAGCCCCAGCATTTT
v_gene: TRBV2
abundance: NA
d_gene: TRBD1
j_gene: TRBJ1-5

CDR3aa: CASSIEGPRTNYGYTF
CDR3nt: TGTGCCAGTAGTATAGAGGGGCCAAGGACTAACTATGGCTACACCTTC
v_gene: TRBV19
abundance: once
d_gene: NA
j_gene: TRBJ1-2

CDR3aa: CSALTPEQFF
CDR3nt: TGCAGTGCTCTGACACCTGAGCAGTTCTTC
v_gene: TRBV20-1
abundance: NA
d_gene: NA
j_gene: TRBJ2-1

CDR3aa: CASSAEQGSNSPLHF
CDR3nt: TGCGCCAGCAGCGCAGAACAGGGGTCGAATTCACCCCTCCACTTT
v_gene: TRBV5-1
abundance: few
d_gene: TRBD1
j_gene: TRBJ1-6

CDR3aa: CASGTSQGHLNEQFF
CDR3nt: TGTGCCAGCGGAACATCACAGGGACACCTCAATGAGCAGTTCTTC
v_gene: TRBV7-2
abundance: NA
d_gene: NA
j_gene: TRBJ2-1

CDR3aa: CASSLGGALYTF
CDR3nt: TGTGCCAGCAGCTTGGGGGGGGCCCTCTACACCTTC
v_gene: TRBV7-9
abundance: NA
d_gene: NA
j_gene: TRBJ1-2

CDR3aa: CASSTLGPADTQYF
CDR3nt: TGTGCCAGCAGCACACTGGGACCAGCAGATACGCAGTATTTT
v_gene: TRBV9
abundance: once
d_gene: NA
j_gene: TRBJ2-3

CDR3aa: CASRSSMANYGYTF
CDR3nt: TGTGCCAGCAGATCCTCCATGGCGAACTATGGCTACACCTTC
v_gene: TRBV6-5
abundance: NA
d_gene: NA
j_gene: TRBJ1-2

CDR3aa: CASSLGTSGGARNEQFF
CDR3nt: TGTGCCAGCAGTTTAGGGACTAGCGGGGGGGCCCGAAATGAGCAGTTCTTC
v_gene: TRBV27
abundance: NA
d_gene: TRBD2
j_gene: TRBJ2-1

CDR3aa: CASSLRDMGYEQYF
CDR3nt: TGTGCCAGCAGCCTCCGGGACATGGGCTACGAGCAGTACTTC
v_gene: TRBV6-5
abundance: NA
d_gene: NA
j_gene: TRBJ2-7

CDR3aa: CASSLGPRGRSHYGYTF
CDR3nt: TGTGCCAGCAGCCTCGGCCCCAGGGGGCGTAGTCACTATGGCTACACCTTC
v_gene: TRBV28
abundance: NA
d_gene: TRBD1
j_gene: TRBJ1-2

CDR3aa: CASSRNSASEKLFF
CDR3nt: TGTGCCAGCAGCCGCAACTCGGCCTCCGAAAAACTGTTTTTT
v_gene: TRBV7-2
abundance: NA
d_gene: NA
j_gene: TRBJ1-4

CDR3aa: CASSSEQGDYGYTF
CDR3nt: TGCGCCAGCAGCTCCGAACAGGGAGACTATGGCTACACCTTC
v_gene: TRBV5-1
abundance: NA
d_gene: NA
j_gene: TRBJ1-2

CDR3aa: CASSLVPGLNTEAFF
CDR3nt: TGCGCCAGCAGCTTGGTTCCAGGGCTGAACACTGAAGCTTTCTTT
v_gene: TRBV5-1
abundance: few
d_gene: NA
j_gene: TRBJ1-1

CDR3aa: CAISTTGGRNQPQHF
CDR3nt: TGTGCCATCAGTACGACAGGGGGCCGCAATCAGCCCCAGCATTTT
v_gene: TRBV10-3
abundance: NA
d_gene: TRBD1
j_gene: TRBJ1-5

CDR3aa: CASSWPGLAAPMDTQYF
CDR3nt: TGTGCCAGTAGTTGGCCGGGACTAGCGGCTCCTATGGATACGCAGTATTTT
v_gene: TRBV19
abundance: NA
d_gene: TRBD2
j_gene: TRBJ2-3

CDR3aa: CASSEVQELNYEQYF
CDR3nt: TGTGCCAGCAGTGAAGTTCAGGAGTTAAACTACGAGCAGTACTTC
v_gene: TRBV2
abundance: NA
d_gene: NA
j_gene: TRBJ2-7

CDR3aa: CAIKQGAMETQYF
CDR3nt: TGTGCCATCAAACAGGGGGCCATGGAGACCCAGTACTTC
v_gene: TRBV10-3
abundance: NA
d_gene: TRBD1
j_gene: TRBJ2-5

CDR3aa: CASSLDSQAFYNEQFF
CDR3nt: TGTGCCAGCAGCTTAGATAGCCAGGCATTCTACAATGAGCAGTTCTTC
v_gene: TRBV11-3
abundance: NA
d_gene: NA
j_gene: TRBJ2-1

CDR3aa: CASSGGTAGSYNEQFF
CDR3nt: TGCGCCAGCAGCGGTGGGACAGCCGGTTCCTACAATGAGCAGTTCTTC
v_gene: TRBV10-1
abundance: NA
d_gene: TRBD1
j_gene: TRBJ2-1

CDR3aa: CASSSSRDRVQGYTF
CDR3nt: TGCGCCAGCAGCTCGTCCCGGGACAGGGTTCAAGGCTACACCTTC
v_gene: TRBV5-1
abundance: NA
d_gene: TRBD1
j_gene: TRBJ1-2

CDR3aa: CASSLGQNQPQHF
CDR3nt: TGTGCCAGCAGCTTAGGGCAGAATCAGCCCCAGCATTTT
v_gene: TRBV7-9
abundance: NA
d_gene: NA
j_gene: TRBJ1-5

CDR3aa: CASSEGQGRTFF
CDR3nt: TGTGCCAGCAGTGAAGGACAGGGCAGGACGTTCTTC
v_gene: TRBV2
abundance: NA
d_gene: TRBD1
j_gene: TRBJ2-1

CDR3aa: CASSQDEGRETQYF
CDR3nt: TGCGCCAGCAGCCAAGATGAGGGTCGAGAGACCCAGTACTTC
v_gene: TRBV4-3
abundance: NA
d_gene: NA
j_gene: TRBJ2-5

CDR3aa: CASSLMTGNTGELFF
CDR3nt: TGTGCCAGCAGCTTAATGACAGGGAACACCGGGGAGCTGTTTTTT
v_gene: TRBV7-9
abundance: NA
d_gene: NA
j_gene: TRBJ2-2

CDR3aa: CASSYRAGGRNTEAFF
CDR3nt: TGTGCCAGCAGTTACCGCGCAGGGGGCCGGAACACTGAAGCTTTCTTT
v_gene: TRBV6-6
abundance: NA
d_gene: TRBD1
j_gene: TRBJ1-1

CDR3aa: CARPYRGICSRPNLSYEQYF
CDR3nt: TGCGCCAGACCCTACCGGGGGATCTGCTCTCGTCCGAATCTATCCTACGAGCAGTACTTC
v_gene: TRBV10-1
abundance: NA
d_gene: NA
j_gene: TRBJ2-7

CDR3aa: CASSLSSTLNTEAFF
CDR3nt: TGCGCCAGCAGCTTATCTTCCACTTTGAACACTGAAGCTTTCTTT
v_gene: TRBV5-1
abundance: NA
d_gene: NA
j_gene: TRBJ1-1

CDR3aa: CASSPYRIASGEIQETQYF
CDR3nt: TGTGCCAGCAGCCCCTACCGCATAGCTAGCGGGGAAATACAAGAGACCCAGTACTTC
v_gene: TRBV7-8
abundance: few
d_gene: TRBD2
j_gene: TRBJ2-5

CDR3aa: CASSRGTGTTGTANYGYTF
CDR3nt: TGTGCCAGCAGCCGGGGGACAGGGACAACTGGAACAGCTAACTATGGCTACACCTTC
v_gene: TRBV9
abundance: NA
d_gene: TRBD1
j_gene: TRBJ1-2

CDR3aa: CASSEYKRTGDTSYEQYF
CDR3nt: TGCGCCAGCAGTGAGTACAAGAGGACAGGGGATACCTCCTACGAGCAGTACTTC
v_gene: TRBV10-1
abundance: once
d_gene: TRBD1
j_gene: TRBJ2-7

CDR3aa: CASSSRPGRTDTQYF
CDR3nt: TGTGCCAGCAGCTCCCGACCTGGGCGCACAGATACGCAGTATTTT
v_gene: TRBV13
abundance: NA
d_gene: NA
j_gene: TRBJ2-3

CDR3aa: CASSSRILDRAGESGNTIYF
CDR3nt: TGTGCCAGCAGTAGCCGGATTCTGGACAGGGCCGGCGAGTCTGGAAACACCATATATTTT
v_gene: TRBV28
abundance: NA
d_gene: TRBD1
j_gene: TRBJ1-3

CDR3aa: CASSLLQGWRDEQYF
CDR3nt: TGTGCCAGCAGCCTTTTGCAGGGGTGGAGGGACGAGCAGTACTTC
v_gene: TRBV5-6
abundance: NA
d_gene: NA
j_gene: TRBJ2-7

CDR3aa: CASRSGNNSPLHF
CDR3nt: TGCGCCAGCAGATCAGGGAATAATTCACCCCTCCACTTT
v_gene: TRBV5-1
abundance: NA
d_gene: NA
j_gene: TRBJ1-6

CDR3aa: CASSPALQETQYF
CDR3nt: TGTGCCAGCTCACCGGCACTCCAAGAGACCCAGTACTTC
v_gene: TRBV18
abundance: NA
d_gene: NA
j_gene: TRBJ2-5

CDR3aa: CASKGQAGGGETQYF
CDR3nt: TGTGCCAGTAAGGGACAGGCGGGTGGCGGAGAGACCCAGTACTTC
v_gene: TRBV19
abundance: NA
d_gene: TRBD1
j_gene: TRBJ2-5

CDR3aa: CAIRRGGTQYF
CDR3nt: TGTGCCATCAGACGGGGGGGTACGCAGTATTTT
v_gene: TRBV10-3
abundance: NA
d_gene: TRBD2
j_gene: TRBJ2-3

CDR3aa: CASSIAAYGYTF
CDR3nt: TGTGCCAGTAGTATAGCGGCCTATGGCTACACCTTC
v_gene: TRBV19
abundance: NA
d_gene: NA
j_gene: TRBJ1-2